This T cell receptor beta chain originates from a study of human T cells and chemical hapten exposure. About the research overall: For sensitization, 2% DPC was applied to an approximately 2 cm by approximately 2 cm patch of upper inner arm skin.

The library tagged each cDNA molecule with unique molecular identifiers. From the RACE reads, TCRdb called clonotypes with MiXCR, one entry per CDR3 protein. The sample consists of about 82,000 distinct CDR3 sequences, approximately 12% of them appearing once. In this sample, this clonotype turned up a few times. Deletions cut 2 bases from V and 5 bases from J, with 14 bases between. The CDR3 totals 15 residues. Germline assignment: CDR1 KGHSH and CDR2 LQKENI. The time point denotes: patch test 1, 2 weeks after DPC sensitization. Treatment here: therapeutic diphenylcyclopropenone sensitization with weekly scalp DPC.

Sequenced material: whole blood, taken in connection with sensitization to the hapten diphenylcyclopropenone (DPC). The V gene is TRBV18, the J gene TRBJ2-3, with D possibly being TRBD2 (7 bases). The receptor was isolated from a woman aged 45-59 years with alopecia areata. Some clones in this sample may be carry-over from other donors' samples. The CDR3: CASSPIGGQGDTQYF. The CDR3 DNA reads as TGTGCCAGCTCACCAATCGGGGGGCAGGGAGATACGCAGTATTTT.